The 27 T cell receptor beta chains below all came from one sample that was sequenced in a study of Graves' ophthalmopathy and Graves' hyperthyroidism (dated by TCRdb to the late 2010s). Sequencer: Illumina HiSeq 2000. For repertoire sequencing, the TCR beta CDR3 regions were amplified from RNA transcripts. The first round of RT-PCR was done with HTBI primers and the Qiagen OneStep RT-PCR kit, and was followed by a second round of multiplex PCR, then size selection and purification. The public sequencing data were trimmed at Q25 with fastp and processed into clonotypes with MiXCR by TCRdb, which kept only in-frame beta chains. Duplicate CDR3 protein sequences are folded into a single record with the most common DNA and genes. The sample includes 600,000 to 700,000 distinct CDR3 sequences, with over 40% observed a single time. The ten largest clonotypes hold under 3.5% of the sample. Sequencing was done on a sample of peripheral blood. Receptors originate from an adult man with Graves' ophthalmopathy.

V usage is TRBV29-1 and J usage is TRBJ1-2; no firm D call. The V gene's germline CDR1 is SQVTM and CDR2 ANQGSEA. The germline V and J ends were trimmed by 7 bases and 3 bases, with 12 bases remaining between them. CDR3 size: 12 residues. The CDR3 spells CSAEVEDYGYTF. DNA of the CDR3: TGCAGCGCCGAGGTGGAGGACTATGGCTACACCTTC.

The chain is built from TRBV6-6 and TRBJ1-1; TRBD1 matches at 8 bases. The CDR3 is 13 residues long. Germline loops: CDR1 MNHNY, CDR2 SVGAGI (reference sequence). V lost 5 bases to trimming and J lost 4 bases; unmatched junction nucleotides: 3. CDR3 in amino acids: CASSDRGSTEAFF. CDR3 DNA: TGTGCCAGCAGTGACAGGGGAAGCACTGAAGCTTTCTTT.

Of note for this clonotype: The junction shows a germline mismatch at one end, possibly a read error. The genes are TRBV15 and TRBJ1-6, with a tentative D call TRBD1 (5 bases). Germline loops: CDR1 LNHNV, CDR2 YYDKDF (reference sequence). This CDR3 is built from 14 residues. The CDR3 protein is CATSREGDNSPLHF. In DNA form, the CDR3 reads TGTGCCACCAGCAGAGAAGGGGATAATTCACCCCTCCATTTT.

Only a few counts were recorded for this clonotype. The CDR3 reads CASSLSGGTGELFF. CDR3 nucleotides: TGTGCCAGCAGCTTGTCGGGCGGAACCGGGGAGCTGTTTTTT. The V and J genes are TRBV5-8 and TRBJ2-2; D is uncertain. Per the germline V gene, CDR1 is SGHTS and CDR2 is YDEGEE. The V end was cut by 1 base, the J end by 5 bases, with 9 bases between. This CDR3 contains 14 residues.

In regard to this clonotype: A much more abundant neighbour one base away suggests this may be a read error. The V gene is TRBV5-1, the J gene TRBJ1-1; possibly TRBD1 for D (5 bases). Germline V CDR1 and CDR2: SGHRS, YFSETQ. The CDR3 is made up of 15 amino acids. V was trimmed by 4 bases and J by 4 bases, leaving 17 bases between them. CDR3 nucleotides: TGCGCCAGCAGCGACGGGGGGGTCATGAGCACTGAAGCTTTCTTT. It is translated as CASSDGGVMSTEAFF.

This sequence joins TRBV25-1 and TRBJ2-5; possibly TRBD1 for D (6 bases). The CDR3 extends over 15 amino acids. Per germline, CDR1 MGHDK and CDR2 SYGVNS. The V end lost 3 bases, the J end lost 2 bases, and 13 bases lay between the germline ends. CDR3 in DNA: TGTGCCAGCAGTGACTTAACAGGGTGGCAAGAGACCCAGTACTTC. Amino acids: CASSDLTGWQETQYF.

The chain employs TRBV25-1 and TRBJ1-6; no reliable D call. Germline V CDR1 and CDR2: MGHDK, SYGVNS. CDR3 size: 12 residues. V lost 11 bases and J lost 0, with 5 bases in between. The CDR3 region is CAASSYNSPLHF. For the CDR3, the DNA is TGTGCCGCTAGCTCCTATAATTCACCCCTCCACTTT.

This clonotype was seen ten or more times. The chain has TRBV2 and TRBJ1-5, with D hard to call. Germline V gives CDR1 SNHLY, CDR2 FYNNEI. V was pared by 9 bases and J by 1 base, with 13 bases between. The length of the CDR3 is 14 residues. The CDR3 here is CASNFGSSNQPQHF. The CDR3 DNA sequence: TGTGCCAGTAATTTCGGTTCCAGCAATCAGCCCCAGCATTTT.

This clonotype was counted only a few times. The chain employs TRBV6-6 and TRBJ2-7; 8 bases are a match to TRBD1. The CDR3 runs to 17 residues. Germline CDR1 reads MNHNY; CDR2 reads SVGAGI (reference sequence). J lost 4 bases, V lost 1 base, and 12 bases had no gene match. The CDR3 DNA reads TGTGCCAGCAGTTACTTAGCCAGGGGGCCAGTTGTGTACGAGCAGTACTTC. Its translation is CASSYLARGPVVYEQYF.

The chain combines TRBV20-1 with TRBJ1-2; weak D call: TRBD1 (6 bases). Germline values: CDR1 DFQATT, CDR2 SNEGSKA (reference sequence). V was cut by 5 bases and J by 6 bases, with 16 bases left in between. This CDR3 is built from 13 residues. CDR3 residues: CSALGGGGHGYTF. CDR3 nucleotides: TGCAGTGCTTTGGGAGGTGGGGGGCATGGCTACACCTTC.

J is TRBJ1-1 and V is TRBV29-1; 11 bases are shared with TRBD1. Germline values: CDR1 SQVTM, CDR2 ANQGSEA. CDR3 size: 13 residues. The CDR3 sequence is CSVLGTGGTEAFF. CDR3 DNA sequence: TGCAGTGTTTTAGGGACAGGGGGTACTGAAGCTTTCTTT.

This clonotype was seen at least ten times. The chain couples TRBV7-3 to TRBJ2-7; D is perhaps TRBD1 or TRBD2 (5 bases each). Trimming stripped 2 bases from V and 11 bases from J, with 13 bases between. Germline CDR1 reads SGHTA; CDR2 reads FQGTGA. The length of the CDR3 is 12 residues. Here the CDR3 reads CASSLSGADKYF. CDR3 in DNA: TGTGCCAGCAGCTTATCCGGGGCAGACAAGTACTTC.

V gene TRBV15 combines with J gene TRBJ1-5; tentatively, D is TRBD1 (6 bases). The CDR3 has 14 amino acids. Germline CDR1 LNHNV, CDR2 YYDKDF (reference sequence). Between the trimmed V and J ends, which lost 3 bases and 7 bases, there was a span of 13 bases. The CDR3 nucleotides read TGTGCCACCAGCAGCTCACAGGGAGGGCAGCCCCAGCATTTT. This translates into CATSSSQGGQPQHF.

The J gene is TRBJ2-7, the V gene TRBV6-6, with 7 nucleotides matching TRBD2. The CDR3 runs 15 residues. CDR1 is MNHNY and CDR2 is SVGAGI in the germline V gene (reference sequence). J was trimmed by 0 bases and V by 0 bases; bases with no gene match: 2. The CDR3 loop is CASSYSGGHSYEQYF. CDR3 nucleotide sequence: TGTGCCAGCAGTTACTCGGGAGGGCACTCCTACGAGCAGTACTTC.

This clonotype has a count of ten or more. The chain combines TRBV9 with TRBJ1-1; TRBD1 aligns across 8 bases. With 0 bases clipped from V and 5 bases from J, the junction kept 12 bases outside the gene matches. CDR3 length equals 17 residues. Germline V gene data show CDR1 as SGDLS and CDR2 as YYNGEE. The CDR3: CASSVGNRGSIDTEAFF. The CDR3 bases are TGTGCCAGCAGCGTAGGGAACAGGGGGTCGATTGATACTGAAGCTTTCTTT. The complete variable domain, with remaining parts taken from reference TRBV9 and TRBJ1-1, reads DSGVTQTPKHLITATGQRVTLRCSPRSGDLSVYWYQQSLDQGLQFLIQYYNGEERAKGNILERFSAQQFPDLHSELNLSSLELGDSALYFCASSVGNRGSIDTEAFFGQGTRLTVV.

This clonotype was counted many times. V and J are TRBV2 and TRBJ2-7; D is perhaps TRBD1 (6 bases). Germline CDR1 is SNHLY and CDR2 is FYNNEI. This CDR3 has 16 amino acids. Deletions cut 3 bases from V and 0 bases from J, with 15 bases between. The CDR3 spells CASSDIGTQSSYEQYF. CDR3 nucleotide sequence: TGTGCCAGCAGTGATATTGGGACACAGAGCTCCTACGAGCAGTACTTC.

As to this clonotype: This may stem from a read error, because a much larger clone lies one nucleotide away. J is TRBJ2-7 and V is TRBV10-3, with D unclear. There are 15 residues in the CDR3. Germline V gives CDR1 ENHRY, CDR2 SYGVKD. The DNA of the CDR3 is TGTGCCATCAGTGAGAGTCTGTCCGGGTCCTACGGGCAGTACTTC. It yields the protein CAISESLSGSYGQYF.

The genes are TRBV12-3 or TRBV12-4 and TRBJ2-2; 10 bases line up with TRBD1. This CDR3 is 15 amino acids long. The V and J ends lost 6 bases and 3 bases, in that order; junction bases with no gene match: 4. The CDR3 is CASSWDRGDTGELFF. The CDR3 DNA reads as TGTGCCAGCAGCTGGGACAGGGGCGACACCGGGGAGCTGTTTTTT.

This clonotype occurred many times. The rearrangement joins TRBV5-4 to TRBJ1-2; D not certain. Germline lookup yields CDR1 SGHNT and CDR2 YYREEE (reference sequence). The V end lost 3 bases, the J end lost 6 bases, and 9 bases lay between the germline ends. The CDR3 is 12 residues long. The CDR3 DNA reads as TGTGCCAGCAGCTCCGACAACAATGGCTACACCTTC. Translated: CASSSDNNGYTF.

CDR3 sequence (DNA): TGTGCCAGTAGTAATTCGCGACTCCTTAATGAAAAACTGTTTTTT. Amino acid sequence: CASSNSRLLNEKLFF. The chain is built from TRBV19 and TRBJ1-4; D is unclear. V shed 4 bases and J shed 4 bases, with 13 bases lying between them. This CDR3 contains 15 residues. Germline V gives CDR1 LNHDA, CDR2 SQIVND (reference sequence).

This clonotype was detected many times. CDR3: CSVEGLAPTYEQYF. CDR3 nucleotides: TGCAGCGTTGAGGGACTAGCGCCTACCTACGAGCAGTACTTC. The chain links TRBV29-1 to TRBJ2-7; 10 bases map to TRBD2. Germline values: CDR1 SQVTM, CDR2 ANQGSEA. Trimming at V came to 3 bases and at J to 2 bases, leaving 4 bases not matched to a gene. The CDR3 is 14 amino acids.

This rearrangement joins TRBV20-1 to TRBJ1-2, with unresolved D. Germline loops: CDR1 DFQATT, CDR2 SNEGSKA (reference sequence). V was pared by 5 bases and J by 3 bases, with 10 bases between. The CDR3 is 12 residues long. The CDR3 loop is CSARPGYYGYTF. In DNA form, the CDR3 reads TGCAGTGCTCGTCCGGGATACTATGGCTACACCTTC.

The chain uses TRBV7-6 and TRBJ1-5; TRBD1 matches at 7 bases. Germline-derived CDR1 and CDR2 are SGHVS and FNYEAQ. CDR3 length equals 16 residues. The V and J ends lost 3 bases and 2 bases, in that order; junction bases with no gene match: 7. The CDR3 here is CASSFGTAGRNQPQHF. The CDR3 DNA follows: TGTGCCAGCAGCTTCGGGACAGCGGGGCGCAATCAGCCCCAGCATTTT.

This sequence joins TRBV10-3 and TRBJ1-5; possibly TRBD1 for D (6 bases). CDR1 is ENHRY and CDR2 is SYGVKD in the germline V gene. Trimming left V 5 bases short and J 6 bases short, with 11 bases between. The CDR3 contains 13 residues. CDR3 sequence: CAISSQGLQPQHF. Written as DNA, the CDR3 is TGTGCCATCAGTTCACAGGGACTTCAGCCCCAGCATTTT.

This clonotype was seen ten or more times. This rearrangement joins TRBV7-2 to TRBJ1-1; D ambiguous. Trimming pared 5 bases from V and 7 bases from J, leaving 8 bases between. This CDR3 contains 11 residues. Germline V lookup: CDR1 SGHTA, CDR2 FQGNSA. CDR3: CASSVDLEAFF. In DNA form, the CDR3 reads TGTGCCAGCAGCGTGGACCTTGAAGCTTTCTTT.

In regard to this clonotype: One end of the junction fails to match germline, which may point to a read error. V and J are TRBV11-2 and TRBJ1-2; a weak D match, TRBD1 (5 bases). In germline, CDR1 is SGHAT, CDR2 FQNNGV. The CDR3 consists of 15 residues. The CDR3 DNA follows: TGTGCCAGCAGCCGACTCGACAGTTTAAACTCTGGCTACACCTTC. This encodes CASSRLDSLNSGYTF.

Only a few counts were recorded for this clonotype. The chain couples TRBV7-2 to TRBJ2-7, with 8 bases matching TRBD1. The germline CDR1 and CDR2 sequences are SGHTA and FQGNSA. V lost 4 bases, J lost 3 bases, and 8 bases stayed unmatched. The CDR3 length is 15 residues. CDR3 DNA sequence: TGTGCCAGCAGCTCCGCGGCAGGGGGCAGCTACGAGCAGTACTTC. It yields the protein CASSSAAGGSYEQYF.